This passage covers 26 T cell receptor beta chains from one sample sequenced in a study of blood T cell repertoires in COVID-19. Assay: immunoSEQ multiplex PCR; the TCRdb copy retains only in-frame clones and omits some. The sample shows around 150,000 clones, around 86% of them seen only once. The material sequenced was peripheral blood. The receptors come from a woman in her sixties with active or convalescent COVID-19.

The chain carries TRBV24-1 and TRBJ2-7; D not resolved. V dropped 12 bases and J dropped 0 bases, with 8 bases sitting between them. Germline CDR1 KGHDR, CDR2 SFDVKD. The CDR3 covers 11 residues. The CDR3 region has the DNA TGTGCCCAACCGAGCTCCTACGAGCAGTACTTC. It specifies CAQPSSYEQYF.

The genes are TRBV2 and TRBJ1-2; D gene ambiguous. The CDR3 loop spans 13 amino acids. V dropped 2 bases and J dropped 2 bases, with 6 bases sitting between them. Germline V gene lookup returns CDR1 SNHLY and CDR2 FYNNEI. The CDR3 nucleotides are TGTGCCAGCAGTGAAACCAGAAACTATGGCTACACCTTC. Its protein is CASSETRNYGYTF.

The V gene is TRBV7-2, the J gene TRBJ2-1; the match to TRBD1 covers 11 bases. The trim removed 5 bases at V and 7 bases at J, leaving 7 bases unmatched. Looked up from germline, CDR1 is SGHTA and CDR2 is FQGNSA. CDR3 length equals 15 residues. CDR3 amino acids: CASSRGQGGVNEQFF. The DNA of the CDR3 is TGTGCCAGCAGCCGGGGACAGGGGGGTGTGAATGAGCAGTTCTTC.

Regarding this clone: At the DNA level, this CDR3 is encoded by other sequences in the same sample as well. The gene calls are TRBV5-1 and TRBJ1-3; possibly TRBD1 for D (6 bases). The CDR3 runs to 15 residues. Germline values: CDR1 SGHRS, CDR2 YFSETQ. The germline V and J ends were trimmed by 0 bases and 4 bases, with 11 bases remaining between them. The CDR3 loop reads CASSLEQGDGNTIYF. DNA of the CDR3: TGCGCCAGCAGCTTGGAACAGGGAGACGGAAACACCATATATTTT.

This chain links TRBV2 with TRBJ2-2, with D maybe TRBD1 (6 bases). This CDR3 has 14 amino acids. Trimming took 0 bases from V and 6 from J, leaving 8 bases between them. Germline CDR1 reads SNHLY; CDR2 reads FYNNEI. The CDR3 reads CASSEAGAAGELFF. For the CDR3, the DNA is TGTGCCAGCAGTGAAGCGGGGGCGGCCGGGGAGCTGTTTTTT.

The V gene is TRBV21-1, the J gene TRBJ2-7; TRBD1 reflects the table's D call only, with no check against the DNA. TRBV21-1 is designated a pseudogene. The length of the CDR3 is 18 residues. DNA for the CDR3: TGTGCCAGCAGCAAGCCGGGACAGGCAGCAGCGGGGCTTTACGAGCAGTACGTC. As protein: CASSKPGQAAAGLYEQYV.

The chain carries TRBV7-2 and TRBJ2-3, with D perhaps matching TRBD2 (6 bases). The CDR3 totals 19 residues. Germline values: CDR1 SGHTA, CDR2 FQGNSA. The germline V and J ends were trimmed by 5 bases and 0 bases, with 24 bases remaining between them. In DNA form, the CDR3 reads TGTGCCAGCAGCCCCCAGGGAGGTCGTACACTTTCTAGCACAGATACGCAGTATTTT. This encodes CASSPQGGRTLSSTDTQYF.

The V and J genes are TRBV19 and TRBJ1-2; 10 bases match TRBD1. There are 15 residues in the CDR3. J gave up 6 bases and V 4 bases, and 8 bases lay outside the gene matches. The V gene's germline CDR1 is LNHDA and CDR2 SQIVND (reference sequence). CDR3 nucleotide sequence: TGTGCCAGTAGTAGACCGGGACAGGGGATAGATGGCTACACCTTC. It specifies CASSRPGQGIDGYTF.

CDR3 nucleotides: TGTGCCAGCAGCTTGGATGGTGGAGGGCTTATTAGCAATCAGCCCCAGCATTTT. This translates into CASSLDGGGLISNQPQHF. The rearrangement uses TRBV5-8 and TRBJ1-5; D call uncertain. Deletions cut 0 bases from V and 0 bases from J, with 16 bases between. Germline CDR1 is SGHTS and CDR2 is YDEGEE. The CDR3 extends over 18 amino acids.

This clone is medium-sized in the sample. CDR3 nucleotides: TGTGCCAGCAGCTCCGGACATGACAGTTACACTGAAGCTTTCTTT. Protein product: CASSSGHDSYTEAFF. The chain combines TRBV7-9 with TRBJ1-1; D is possibly TRBD1 (5 bases). V shed 4 bases and J shed 3 bases, with 15 bases lying between them. Per germline, CDR1 SEHNR and CDR2 FQNEAQ (reference sequence). The CDR3 is 15 amino acids.

The rearrangement uses TRBV6-1 and TRBJ1-4, with 7 positions matching TRBD1. CDR1 MNHNS and CDR2 SASEGT come from the germline V gene. The CDR3 length is 16 residues. Trimming removed 4 bases from V and 0 bases from J; junction bases left unmatched: 5. CDR3 loop: CASSGGTAPTNEKLFF. CDR3 nucleotide sequence: TGTGCCAGCAGTGGAGGGACAGCTCCAACTAATGAAAAACTGTTTTTT.

V is TRBV23-1 and J is TRBJ2-7; 7 bases match TRBD2. TRBV23-1 is an ORF, with its function uncertain. The ends lost 0 bases at V and 6 bases at J; junction bases unmatched: 5. The CDR3 sequence is 14 residues long. CDR3 region: CASSQSRGEGEQYV. The DNA for the CDR3 is TGCGCCAGCAGTCAATCCCGGGGGGAGGGCGAGCAGTACGTC.

The J gene is TRBJ2-5, the V gene TRBV11-2, with 9 bases matching TRBD2. There are 16 residues in the CDR3. V was clipped by 0 bases and J by 8 bases; unmatched bases: 10. CDR1 SGHAT and CDR2 FQNNGV come from the germline V gene. The CDR3 here is CASSLDYGLAGLTQYF. CDR3 sequence (DNA): TGTGCCAGCAGCTTAGATTACGGTCTAGCGGGGCTTACCCAGTACTTC.

The J gene is TRBJ1-2, the V gene TRBV11-2; D might be TRBD1 (5 bases). Between the trimmed V and J ends, which lost 2 bases and 2 bases, there was a span of 12 bases. The CDR3 sequence is 15 residues long. Per the germline V gene, CDR1 is SGHAT and CDR2 is FQNNGV. The CDR3 spells CASSLFRGVNYGYTF. The CDR3 nucleotides read TGTGCCAGCAGCTTATTTCGGGGGGTAAACTATGGCTACACCTTC.

This clone occurred once. The chain combines TRBV7-9 with TRBJ1-5; TRBD1 might be the D (6 bases). V was clipped by 5 bases and J by 4 bases, with 24 bases between them. Germline V lookup: CDR1 SEHNR, CDR2 FQNEAQ (reference sequence). CDR3 length: 18 residues. CDR3 coding DNA: TGTGCCAGCAGCAACGGCCTTGGGGGGGGCGCGGAGAATCAGCCCCAGCATTTT. Protein: CASSNGLGGGAENQPQHF.

The chain combines TRBV15 with TRBJ2-5, with D possibly matching TRBD2 (7 bases). Trimming took 7 bases from V and 5 from J, leaving 17 bases between them. Germline loops: CDR1 LNHNV, CDR2 YYDKDF (reference sequence). The CDR3 has 14 residues. The CDR3 is CATTKGGGDETQYF. In nucleotides, the CDR3 is TGTGCCACCACCAAGGGAGGGGGGGATGAGACCCAGTACTTC. Supplemented by reference TRBV15 and TRBJ2-5, the full variable domain reads DAMVIQNPRYQVTQFGKPVTLSCSQTLNHNVMYWYQQKSSQAPKLLFHYYDKDFNNEADTPDNFQSRRPNTSFCFLDIRSPGLGDTAMYLCATTKGGGDETQYFGPGTRLLVL.

The genes are TRBV9 and TRBJ1-5; a possible D gene is TRBD1 (5 bases). The CDR3 has 15 amino acids. Trimming shortened V by 3 bases and J by 0 bases, and 10 bases separated the two germline ends. Germline V gene lookup returns CDR1 SGDLS and CDR2 YYNGEE. In nucleotides, the CDR3 is TGTGCCAGCAGCGCCCAAGGACATAGCAATCAGCCCCAGCATTTT. It specifies CASSAQGHSNQPQHF.

The CDR3 region is CASSLEWGATEAFF. The CDR3 nucleotides are TGCGCCAGCAGCTTGGAATGGGGCGCCACTGAAGCTTTCTTT. The V and J genes are TRBV5-1 and TRBJ1-1; D is perhaps TRBD1 (5 bases). V dropped 0 bases and J dropped 4 bases, with 10 bases sitting between them. From germline, CDR1 is SGHRS and CDR2 YFSETQ. This CDR3 spans 14 amino acids.

This clone occurred once. The chain couples TRBV3-1 (or the pseudogene TRBV3-2) to TRBJ2-1; 7 nucleotides match TRBD2. This CDR3 contains 18 residues. CDR1 LGHDT and CDR2 YNNKEL come from the germline V gene (reference sequence). V shed 0 bases and J 0 bases; nucleotides not matched to a gene: 8. CDR3 amino acids: CASSQDEWRGSSYNEQFF. The CDR3 DNA reads TGTGCCAGCAGCCAAGACGAATGGCGGGGGAGCTCCTACAATGAGCAGTTCTTC.

The CDR3 protein is CASSSLVNTGELFF. CDR3 sequence (DNA): TGTGCCAGCAGCTCCCTAGTGAACACCGGGGAGCTGTTTTTT. The chain uses TRBV7-8 and TRBJ2-2; D is ambiguous. There are 14 residues in the CDR3. Germline assignment: CDR1 SGHVS and CDR2 FQNEAQ. The ends were cut back, 4 bases at V and 1 base at J, with 7 bases in the middle.

V is TRBV15 and J is TRBJ1-5, with 9 bases aligning to TRBD1. The CDR3 spans 17 residues. Germline CDR1 and CDR2: LNHNV and YYDKDF (reference sequence). V shed 0 bases and J 9 bases; nucleotides not matched to a gene: 12. The CDR3 reads CATSRDRTGQGLGPQHF. CDR3 nucleotides: TGTGCCACCAGCAGAGATCGAACGGGACAGGGTCTAGGGCCCCAGCATTTT.

This clone was seen repeatedly, ten times or more. The genes are TRBV5-5 and TRBJ2-7, with D possibly matching TRBD1 (5 bases). The CDR3 is made up of 13 amino acids. Germline CDR1 SGHKS, CDR2 YYEKEE (reference sequence). Trimming removed 4 bases from V and 3 bases from J, with 11 bases in between. CDR3 sequence: CASSTAGFYEQYF. CDR3 coding DNA: TGTGCCAGCAGCACGGCAGGGTTCTACGAGCAGTACTTC.

This chain uses TRBV5-4 with TRBJ2-5; D possibly corresponds to TRBD1 (5 bases). CDR1 and CDR2 (germline): SGHNT, YYREEE (reference sequence). This CDR3 region has 13 residues. Between the trimmed V and J ends, which lost 4 bases and 5 bases, there was a span of 12 bases. CDR3 in amino acids: CASSRLQAETQYF. DNA of the CDR3: TGTGCCAGCAGCCGCCTACAGGCGGAGACCCAGTACTTC.

The V gene is TRBV29-1, the J gene TRBJ2-2; 10 bases agree with TRBD2. From germline, CDR1 is SQVTM and CDR2 ANQGSEA. J lost 4 bases, V lost 7 bases, and 18 bases had no gene match. The CDR3 consists of 18 residues. The CDR3 region has the DNA TGCAGCGCCCACGGCCCGGCTAGCGGGAGTTTCGGCACCGGGGAGCTGTTTTTT. Protein product: CSAHGPASGSFGTGELFF.

The chain carries TRBV7-3 and TRBJ2-3; 8 bases are shared with TRBD2. Germline CDR1 reads SGHTA; CDR2 reads FQGTGA. With V trimmed by 6 bases and J by 2 bases, 10 bases remained unmatched. CDR3 size: 16 residues. CDR3 loop: CASSHSGNPYTDTQYF. Here the CDR3 DNA reads TGTGCCAGCAGTCATAGCGGGAACCCATACACAGATACGCAGTATTTT. Combining the CDR3 with reference TRBV7-3 and TRBJ2-3 gives the whole variable domain GAGVSQTPSNKVTEKGKYVELRCDPISGHTALYWYRQSLGQGPEFLIYFQGTGAADDSGLPNDRFFAVRPEGSVSTLKIQRTERGDSAVYLCASSHSGNPYTDTQYFGPGTRLTVL.

This chain links TRBV5-1 with TRBJ1-4, with D possibly matching TRBD1 (6 bases). In germline, CDR1 is SGHRS, CDR2 YFSETQ. The V gene lost 2 bases and the J gene lost 5 bases, with 10 bases spanning the gap. The CDR3 is 14 residues long. CDR3 residues: CASSFGTPNEKLFF. The CDR3, as DNA: TGCGCCAGCAGCTTCGGGACACCAAATGAAAAACTGTTTTTT. Looking up the rest from reference TRBV5-1 and TRBJ1-4 gives the full variable domain: KAGVTQTPRYLIKTRGQQVTLSCSPISGHRSVSWYQQTPGQGLQFLFEYFSETQRNKGNFPGRFSGRQFSNSRSEMNVSTLELGDSALYLCASSFGTPNEKLFFGSGTQLSVL.